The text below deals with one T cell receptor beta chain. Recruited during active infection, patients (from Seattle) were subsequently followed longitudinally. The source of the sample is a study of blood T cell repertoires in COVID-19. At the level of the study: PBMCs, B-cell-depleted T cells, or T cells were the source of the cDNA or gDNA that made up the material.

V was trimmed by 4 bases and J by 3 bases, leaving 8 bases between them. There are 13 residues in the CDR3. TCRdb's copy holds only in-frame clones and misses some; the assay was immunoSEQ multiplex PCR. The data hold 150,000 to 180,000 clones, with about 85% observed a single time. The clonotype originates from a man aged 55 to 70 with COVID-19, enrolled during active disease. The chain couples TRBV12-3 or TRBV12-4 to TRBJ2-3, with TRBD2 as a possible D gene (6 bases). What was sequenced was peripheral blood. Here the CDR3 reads CASSSGGTDTQYF. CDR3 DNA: TGTGCCAGCAGTTCCGGAGGGACAGATACGCAGTATTTT.